The clone carrying this TCR beta chain was seen a single time. This record comes from a study of metastatic and nonmetastatic thyroid tumors. Thyroid surgery was preceded by no treatment in any patient. TCRdb recomputed clones from the PCR reads via MiXCR. The sample carries some 15,000 clones, around 29% recorded once. The CDR3 spans 13 residues. Per germline, CDR1 GTSNPN and CDR2 SVGIG (reference sequence). V gave up 0 bases and J gave up 5 bases, with 8 bases separating them. This TCR came from a female donor with papillary thyroid cancer or a benign thyroid nodule (not recorded which). Some clones in this sample may be carry-over from other donors' samples. The sequencing sample was made of tumor tissue. The rearrangement joins TRBV30 to TRBJ2-1; the D is unclear. CDR3: CAWSVGSHNEQFF. DNA for the CDR3: TGTGCCTGGAGTGTAGGCAGTCACAATGAGCAGTTCTTC. The complete variable domain, with remaining parts taken from reference TRBV30 and TRBJ2-1, reads SQTIHQWPATLVQPVGSPLSLECTVEGTSNPNLYWYRQAAGRGLQLLFYSVGIGQISSEVPQNLSASRPQDRQFILSSKKLLLSDSGFYLCAWSVGSHNEQFFGPGTRLTVL.